This entry concerns a single T cell receptor (beta chain). Germline loops: CDR1 MDHEN, CDR2 SYDVKM. There are 14 residues in the CDR3. V was clipped by 1 base and J by 4 bases, with 10 bases between them. The data were taken from a study of T cell changes during pregnancy in multiple sclerosis. The data were produced by immunoSEQ multiplex PCR, yet TCRdb's version contains in-frame clones alone and is incomplete. The sample has tens of thousands of clones, 90% to 95% seen once; the top ten hold around 1.7%. The source of this sequence is a female donor in good health, enrolled as a control in a pregnancy study. This specimen consisted of peripheral blood, obtained after pregnancy. The chain combines TRBV28 with TRBJ2-5, with D possibly matching TRBD2 (6 bases). CDR3 amino acids: CASSLSAGLETQYF. CDR3 nucleotides: TGTGCCAGCAGTTTATCGGCGGGGTTAGAGACCCAGTACTTC. Full variable domain (rest looked up from reference TRBV28 and TRBJ2-5): DVKVTQSSRYLVKRTGEKVFLECVQDMDHENMFWYRQDPGLGLRLIYFSYDVKMKEKGDIPEGYSVSREKKERFSLILESASTNQTSMYLCASSLSAGLETQYFGPGTRLLVL.